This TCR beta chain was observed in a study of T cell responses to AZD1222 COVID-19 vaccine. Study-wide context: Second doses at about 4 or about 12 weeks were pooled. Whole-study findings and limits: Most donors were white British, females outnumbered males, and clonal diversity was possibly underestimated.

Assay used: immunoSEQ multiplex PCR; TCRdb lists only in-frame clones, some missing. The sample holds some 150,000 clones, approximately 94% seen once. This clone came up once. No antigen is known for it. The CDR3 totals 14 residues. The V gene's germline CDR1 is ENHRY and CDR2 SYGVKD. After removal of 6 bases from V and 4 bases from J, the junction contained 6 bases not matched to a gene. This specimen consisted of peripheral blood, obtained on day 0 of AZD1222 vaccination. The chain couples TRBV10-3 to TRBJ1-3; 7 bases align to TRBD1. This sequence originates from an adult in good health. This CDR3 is CAISGGTVGNTIYF. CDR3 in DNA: TGTGCCATCAGCGGGGGGACAGTCGGAAACACCATATATTTT.